Below are 18 T cell receptor beta chains sequenced from a single sample in a study of radiotherapy plus CTLA-4 blockade in lung cancer. Measured with immunoSEQ multiplex PCR; TCRdb has only the in-frame clones, and not every one. The data hold 65,000 to 85,000 clones, with 65% to 85% observed a single time. Sequencing was performed on peripheral blood, taken from a patient treated with radiotherapy plus ipilimumab. These receptors originate from a human donor with non-small cell lung cancer whose response to radiotherapy plus ipilimumab could not be evaluated. Some clones in this sample may be carry-over from other donors' samples.

This clone was recorded once. CDR3 bases: TGCGCCAGCAGCGCCCGGACAGCTTATACCGGGGAGCTGTTTTTT. Amino acids: CASSARTAYTGELFF. The chain is built from TRBV5-1 and TRBJ2-2; D possibly corresponds to TRBD1 (6 bases). The V gene's germline CDR1 is SGHRS and CDR2 YFSETQ. This CDR3 has 15 residues. V was trimmed by 4 bases and J by 5 bases, leaving 15 bases between them.

The genes are TRBV5-6 and TRBJ2-3; weak D call: TRBD2 (5 bases). The germline V gene encodes CDR1 SGHDT and CDR2 YYEEEE. V was shortened by 1 base and J by 0 bases, with 12 bases between the two germline ends. The CDR3 sequence is 16 residues long. CDR3 region: CASSLRLAGSTDTQYF. The CDR3 DNA reads TGTGCCAGCAGCTTGAGGCTCGCGGGTAGCACAGATACGCAGTATTTT.

This clone appeared a single time. This chain links TRBV6-1 with TRBJ2-5, with D perhaps matching TRBD2 (6 bases). V was shortened by 7 bases and J by 4 bases, with 19 bases between the two germline ends. The germline CDR1 and CDR2 sequences are MNHNS and SASEGT. The CDR3 totals 15 residues. The DNA for the CDR3 is TGTGCCAGCACCTATACATCGGGGGTAACAGAGACCCAGTACTTC. Residues: CASTYTSGVTETQYF.

The chain employs TRBV7-9 and TRBJ1-1; no clear D. V was trimmed by 5 bases and J by 2 bases, leaving 15 bases between them. This CDR3 has 15 residues. Germline CDR1 is SEHNR and CDR2 is FQNEAQ (reference sequence). The CDR3 DNA follows: TGTGCCAGCAGCGTATGGAGGGCTCCAAACACTGAAGCTTTCTTT. Translating gives CASSVWRAPNTEAFF.

J is TRBJ1-4 and V is TRBV7-2, with D hard to call. The CDR3 length is 14 residues. CDR1 is SGHTA and CDR2 is FQGNSA in the germline V gene. V shed 4 bases and J shed 6 bases, with 12 bases lying between them. CDR3: CASSSIDSDEKLFF. The CDR3 DNA sequence: TGTGCCAGCAGCTCAATAGACTCGGATGAAAAACTGTTTTTT.

The chain uses TRBV7-9 and TRBJ1-2; TRBD1 matches at 8 bases. The CDR3 length is 12 residues. CDR1 SEHNR and CDR2 FQNEAQ come from the germline V gene (reference sequence). V was clipped by 5 bases and J by 11 bases; unmatched bases: 7. CDR3 residues: CASSPLTGGYTF. CDR3 coding DNA: TGTGCCAGCAGCCCTCTAACAGGGGGTTACACCTTC.

This clone was counted only a few times. The chain recombines TRBV4-3 with TRBJ1-4; D call uncertain. Germline V lookup: CDR1 LGHNA, CDR2 YSLEER. Trimming removed 0 bases from V and 2 bases from J, with 7 bases in between. The CDR3 runs to 15 residues. This chain's CDR3 is CASSQDGRTNEKLFF. In DNA form, the CDR3 reads TGCGCCAGCAGCCAAGATGGGCGCACTAATGAAAAACTGTTTTTT.

The chain has TRBV9 and TRBJ2-7; 10 bases align to TRBD1. Germline loops: CDR1 SGDLS, CDR2 YYNGEE. The CDR3 sequence is 16 residues long. The ends lost 6 bases at V and 7 bases at J; junction bases unmatched: 16. CDR3 amino acids: CASTPLSGQGGKEQYF. The CDR3 DNA sequence: TGTGCCAGCACCCCCCTGTCCGGACAGGGGGGGAAAGAGCAGTACTTC.

This chain connects TRBV19 to TRBJ2-2; possibly TRBD2 for D (6 bases). The V gene lost 6 bases and the J gene lost 4 bases, with 12 bases spanning the gap. Germline V gives CDR1 LNHDA, CDR2 SQIVND (reference sequence). The CDR3 loop spans 14 amino acids. Here the CDR3 reads CASRGGRGTGELFF. CDR3 coding DNA: TGTGCCAGTAGGGGGGGAAGGGGCACCGGGGAGCTGTTTTTT.

This chain links TRBV7-9 with TRBJ2-3; TRBD2 might be the D (7 bases). V lost 0 bases, J lost 4 bases, and 14 bases lay in between. From germline, CDR1 is SEHNR and CDR2 FQNEAQ (reference sequence). CDR3 size: 16 residues. In DNA form, the CDR3 reads TGTGCCAGCAGCTTAGCGGGGGGGGGCAGCGCAGATACGCAGTATTTT. Its protein product is CASSLAGGGSADTQYF. The full variable domain, completed using reference TRBV7-9 and TRBJ2-3, is DTGVSQNPRHKITKRGQNVTFRCDPISEHNRLYWYRQTLGQGPEFLTYFQNEAQLEKSRLLSDRFSAERPKGSFSTLEIQRTEQGDSAMYLCASSLAGGGSADTQYFGPGTRLTVL.

V is TRBV28 and J is TRBJ1-2; 10 nucleotides line up with TRBD1. The length of the CDR3 is 12 residues. CDR1 and CDR2 (germline): MDHEN, SYDVKM. V lost 10 bases and J lost 8; bases outside the gene matches: 7. CDR3 protein: CATGTGEWGYTF. The CDR3 DNA reads as TGTGCCACCGGGACAGGGGAGTGGGGCTACACCTTC.

The rearrangement joins TRBV11-2 to TRBJ1-2; tentative D call: TRBD1 (6 bases). V lost 3 bases to trimming and J lost 4 bases, with 12 bases between them. The CDR3 is 14 amino acids. CDR1 and CDR2 from the germline V gene are SGHAT and FQNNGV. CDR3: CASSFPQGPYGYTF. CDR3 bases: TGTGCCAGCAGCTTCCCCCAGGGGCCCTATGGCTACACCTTC. Full variable domain (outside the CDR3, taken from reference TRBV11-2 and TRBJ1-2): EAGVAQSPRYKIIEKRQSVAFWCNPISGHATLYWYQQILGQGPKLLIQFQNNGVVDDSQLPKDRFSAERLKGVDSTLKIQPAKLEDSAVYLCASSFPQGPYGYTFGSGTRLTVV.

This chain joins TRBV30 and TRBJ2-3, with D perhaps TRBD2 (6 bases). The CDR3 sequence is 15 residues long. Germline V gene lookup returns CDR1 GTSNPN and CDR2 SVGIG (reference sequence). V dropped 0 bases and J dropped 5 bases, with 15 bases sitting between them. CDR3 residues: CAWSVPAPGRDTQYF. The CDR3 region has the DNA TGTGCCTGGAGTGTACCGGCTCCCGGGAGAGATACGCAGTATTTT. Drawing the rest from reference TRBV30 and TRBJ2-3, the complete variable domain is SQTIHQWPATLVQPVGSPLSLECTVEGTSNPNLYWYRQAAGRGLQLLFYSVGIGQISSEVPQNLSASRPQDRQFILSSKKLLLSDSGFYLCAWSVPAPGRDTQYFGPGTRLTVL.

This rearrangement joins TRBV5-4 to TRBJ1-2; 11 bases are shared with TRBD1. Germline V gene data show CDR1 as SGHNT and CDR2 as YYREEE (reference sequence). The length of the CDR3 is 14 residues. The V and J ends lost 0 bases and 7 bases, in that order; junction bases with no gene match: 2. CDR3 in amino acids: CASSLGTGGIGYTF. The CDR3 DNA is TGTGCCAGCAGCTTGGGGACAGGGGGCATTGGCTACACCTTC. Using reference TRBV5-4 and TRBJ1-2 for the parts outside the CDR3, the full variable domain is ETGVTQSPTHLIKTRGQQVTLRCSSQSGHNTVSWYQQALGQGPQFIFQYYREEENGRGNFPPRFSGLQFPNYSSELNVNALELDDSALYLCASSLGTGGIGYTFGSGTRLTVV.

The V call is TRBV5-4, the J call TRBJ2-7; no clear D. Looked up from germline, CDR1 is SGHNT and CDR2 is YYREEE (reference sequence). This CDR3 region has 13 residues. The V end was cut by 0 bases, the J end by 5 bases, with 9 bases between. CDR3 in amino acids: CASSLAATHEQYF. The CDR3 bases are TGTGCCAGCAGCTTGGCAGCGACCCACGAGCAGTACTTC.

This chain links TRBV28 with TRBJ1-3, with 8 nucleotides matching TRBD1. CDR3 size: 14 residues. From germline, CDR1 is MDHEN and CDR2 SYDVKM. J was trimmed by 4 bases and V by 10 bases; bases with no gene match: 9. The CDR3 is CATYQGAWGNTIYF. CDR3 in DNA: TGTGCCACCTATCAGGGGGCCTGGGGAAACACCATATATTTT.

The chain uses TRBV27 and TRBJ2-5; D is unresolved. Trimming took 6 bases from V and 5 from J, leaving 7 bases between them. Germline V lookup: CDR1 MNHEY, CDR2 SMNVEV (reference sequence). The CDR3 has 11 amino acids. The CDR3 DNA sequence: TGTGCCAGCAGACTCCGGGAGACCCAGTACTTC. Protein product: CASRLRETQYF.

The genes are TRBV28 and TRBJ2-7, with 8 positions matching TRBD1. The V gene's germline CDR1 is MDHEN and CDR2 SYDVKM. This CDR3 has 14 residues. V dropped 2 bases and J dropped 3; count of bases not matched to a gene: 3. CDR3: CASSLTDRGYEQYF. Here the CDR3 DNA reads TGTGCCAGCAGTTTAACAGACAGGGGCTACGAGCAGTACTTC.